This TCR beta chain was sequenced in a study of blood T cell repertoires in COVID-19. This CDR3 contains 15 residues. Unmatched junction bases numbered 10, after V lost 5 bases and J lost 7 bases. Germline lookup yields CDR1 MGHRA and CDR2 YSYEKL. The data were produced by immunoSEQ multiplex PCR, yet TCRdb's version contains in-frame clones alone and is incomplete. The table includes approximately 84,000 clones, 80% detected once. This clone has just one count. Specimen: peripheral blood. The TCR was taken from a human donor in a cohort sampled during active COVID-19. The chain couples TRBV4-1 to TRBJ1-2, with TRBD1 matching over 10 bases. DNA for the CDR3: TGCGCCAGCAGCGACAGGGGGCGGGGTAATATTGGCTACACCTTC. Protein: CASSDRGRGNIGYTF.